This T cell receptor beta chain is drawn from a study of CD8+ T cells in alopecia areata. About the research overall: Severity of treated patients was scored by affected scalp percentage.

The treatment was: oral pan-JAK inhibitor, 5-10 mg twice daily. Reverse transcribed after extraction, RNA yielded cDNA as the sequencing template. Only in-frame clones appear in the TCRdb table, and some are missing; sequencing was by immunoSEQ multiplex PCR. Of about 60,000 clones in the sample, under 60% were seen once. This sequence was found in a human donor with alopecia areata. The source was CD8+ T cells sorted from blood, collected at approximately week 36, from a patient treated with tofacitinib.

The CDR3 DNA reads as TGCGCCAGCAGCCTTCAGGGGTACACTGAAGCTTTCTTT. This gives the protein CASSLQGYTEAFF. This chain connects TRBV5-1 to TRBJ1-1; weak D call: TRBD1 (6 bases). CDR3 length equals 13 residues. V was trimmed by 4 bases and J by 3 bases, leaving 10 bases between them. Looked up from germline, CDR1 is SGHRS and CDR2 is YFSETQ.